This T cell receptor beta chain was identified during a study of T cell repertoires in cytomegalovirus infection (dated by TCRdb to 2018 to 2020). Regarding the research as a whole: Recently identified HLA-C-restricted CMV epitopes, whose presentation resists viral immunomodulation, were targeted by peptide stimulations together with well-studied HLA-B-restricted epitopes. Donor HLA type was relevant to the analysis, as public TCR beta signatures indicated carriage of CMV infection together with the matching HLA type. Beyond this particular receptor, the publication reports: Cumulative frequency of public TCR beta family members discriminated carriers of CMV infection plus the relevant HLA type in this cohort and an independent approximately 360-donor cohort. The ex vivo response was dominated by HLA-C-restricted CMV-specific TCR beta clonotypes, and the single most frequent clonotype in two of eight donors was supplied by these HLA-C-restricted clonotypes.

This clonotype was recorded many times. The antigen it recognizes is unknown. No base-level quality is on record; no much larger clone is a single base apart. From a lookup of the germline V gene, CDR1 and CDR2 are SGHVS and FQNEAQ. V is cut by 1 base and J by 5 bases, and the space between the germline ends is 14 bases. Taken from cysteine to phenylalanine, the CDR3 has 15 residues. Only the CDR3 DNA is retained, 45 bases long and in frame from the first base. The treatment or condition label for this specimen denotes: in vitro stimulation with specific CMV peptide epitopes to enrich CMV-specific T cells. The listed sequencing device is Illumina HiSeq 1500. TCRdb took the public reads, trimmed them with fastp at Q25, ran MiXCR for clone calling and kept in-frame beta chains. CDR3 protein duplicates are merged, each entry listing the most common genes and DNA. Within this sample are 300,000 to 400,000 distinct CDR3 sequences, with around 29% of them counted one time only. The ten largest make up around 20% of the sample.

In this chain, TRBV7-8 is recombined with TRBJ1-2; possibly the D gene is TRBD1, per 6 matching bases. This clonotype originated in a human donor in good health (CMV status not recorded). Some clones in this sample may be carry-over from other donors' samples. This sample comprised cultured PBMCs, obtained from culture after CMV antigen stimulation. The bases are TGTGCCAGCAGCTTAGAGGGCAGGGGATTTTATGGCTACACCTTC. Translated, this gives CASSLEGRGFYGYTF.